This is a list of T cell receptor beta chains from one sample in a study of shared clonotypes between healthy human individuals. Profiled with immunoSEQ multiplex PCR; TCRdb holds only in-frame clones, not every one. The sample has approximately 2.5 million clones, more than 80% seen once. The sample taken for sequencing was naive CD4+ T cells sorted from blood. The receptor set was obtained from a man younger than 35 in good health. CDR3s include the opening cysteine and the closing phenylalanine or tryptophan. The D gene is left open where the match is weak. A row's size may be missing; if present it is once, few, many or a size class.

TRBJ2-2	TRBD1	TRBV7-3	-	TGTGCCAGCAGCTATGGGACAGCGAACACCGGGGAGCTGTTTTTT	CASSYGTANTGELFF
TRBJ2-3	-	TRBV2	-	TGTGCCACTTCTACCACAGATACGCAGTATTTT	CATSTTDTQYF
TRBJ1-2	-	TRBV10-3	-	TGTGCCATCAGTGAGGGGGGGCCTAACTATGGCTACACCTTC	CAISEGGPNYGYTF
TRBJ1-1	-	TRBV6-1	-	TGTGCCAGCAGTGAAGGCCCAGGTCTGAACACTGAAGCTTTCTTT	CASSEGPGLNTEAFF
TRBJ2-1	-	TRBV5-1	-	TGCGCCAGCAGCTTGGACACAGCGGAGGGAGATGAGCAGTTCTTC	CASSLDTAEGDEQFF
TRBJ2-5	-	TRBV13	-	TGTGCCAGCACCCAGCGGGTCTTTTACCAAGAGACCCAGTACTTC	CASTQRVFYQETQYF
TRBJ2-6	-	TRBV2	-	TGTGCCAGCGTAGGGACCGCGAGCTCTGGGGCCAACGTCCTGACTTTC	CASVGTASSGANVLTF
TRBJ2-1	TRBD1	TRBV5-1	-	TGCGCCAGCAGCTTGGCCGGACAGGGGGCGAGAAGTGAGCAGTTCTTC	CASSLAGQGARSEQFF
TRBJ2-3	TRBD2	TRBV7-9	-	TGTGCCAGCAGCTTGATCCTGGGATTAAAACGGGAGGGGGCAGATACGCAGTATTTT	CASSLILGLKREGADTQYF
TRBJ2-3	-	TRBV10-3	once	TGTGCCATCAGCCGACTCGGCACAGATACGCAGTATTTT	CAISRLGTDTQYF
TRBJ2-1	TRBD2	TRBV4-1	-	TGCGCCAGCAGCCAAGATCCCGCCGGGACTAGCGGTAACAATGAGCAGTTCTTC	CASSQDPAGTSGNNEQFF
TRBJ2-5	TRBD2	TRBV6-5	-	TGTGCCAGCAGCCCCTGGGGGAGGGGAGAGACCCAGTACTTC	CASSPWGRGETQYF
TRBJ2-1	-	TRBV2	once	TGTGCCAGCAGTGAGGGGGTGGCAGGGAATGAGCAGTTCTTC	CASSEGVAGNEQFF
TRBJ1-4	-	TRBV5-1	-	TGCGCCAGCAGCCAAACAGGGAGTGCAACTAATGAAAAACTGTTTTTT	CASSQTGSATNEKLFF
TRBJ2-2	TRBD2	TRBV28	-	TGTGCCAGCAGTCGCGGGGGGGGCACCGGGGAGCTGTTTTTT	CASSRGGGTGELFF
TRBJ1-5	-	TRBV19	-	TGTGCCAGTAAGACAGAGGGGTATAGCAATCAGCCCCAGCATTTT	CASKTEGYSNQPQHF
TRBJ1-5	-	TRBV27	-	TGTGCCAGCAGTCAGGTTGGACAGATCGGGCAGCCCCAGCATTTT	CASSQVGQIGQPQHF
TRBJ1-2	TRBD1	TRBV7-9	-	TGTGCCAGCAGCTTTAGCAGGGGGGACTATGGCTACACCTTC	CASSFSRGDYGYTF
TRBJ2-4	-	TRBV19	-	TGTGCCAGTAGTACAGAAGGTTACCTAGCCAAAAACATTCAGTACTTC	CASSTEGYLAKNIQYF
TRBJ2-7	TRBD2	TRBV27	-	TGTGCCAGCAGGGAAGGGGCTAGCGGGGGGGCGGCCGAGCAGTACTTC	CASREGASGGAAEQYF
TRBJ2-7	-	TRBV18	-	TGTGCCAGCGGACCCACTGAAGGCGTGCAGTACTTC	CASGPTEGVQYF
TRBJ1-2	-	TRBV28	-	TGTGCCAGCAGTGGGACTCCCGACTTC	CASSGTPDF
TRBJ2-5	-	TRBV28	-	TGTGCCAGCAGTTTGGGGGGCCAAGAGACCCAGTACTTC	CASSLGGQETQYF
TRBJ2-1	TRBD1	TRBV7-2	-	TGTGCCAGCAGCCTAAGACAGGGTGGGCATGAGCAGTTCTTC	CASSLRQGGHEQFF
TRBJ2-1	-	TRBV6-5	few	TGTGCCAGCAGCTATACGACACTCACGGGGGAGCAGTTCTTC	CASSYTTLTGEQFF
TRBJ1-2	-	TRBV5-1	-	TGCGCCAGCAGCTTGGAACGATTCCGAACAGAAGACTATGGCTACACCTTC	CASSLERFRTEDYGYTF
TRBJ1-2	TRBD1	TRBV29-1	-	TGCAGCGTTGACGGGAACAGGGGGTACTATGGCTACACCTTC	CSVDGNRGYYGYTF
TRBJ2-7	-	TRBV6-1	-	TGTGCCTCCGGGCGGGACCCCAGCTCCTACGAGCAGTACTTC	CASGRDPSSYEQYF
TRBJ1-1	-	TRBV5-1	-	TGCGCCAGCAGCTCGACCACGGGGTCGGGGAACACTGAAGCTTTCTTT	CASSSTTGSGNTEAFF
TRBJ2-7	-	TRBV7-2	-	TGTGCCAGCAGCGCCCACTACGAGCAGTACTTC	CASSAHYEQYF
TRBJ1-2	-	TRBV5-5	-	TGTGCCAGCAGACGGGACCTCCAGGGAGCGGACTATGGCTACACCTTC	CASRRDLQGADYGYTF
TRBJ2-7	-	TRBV6-5	-	TGTGCCAGCGGCCAAGGACCAAACTACGAGCAGTACTTC	CASGQGPNYEQYF
TRBJ2-7	-	TRBV6-1	-	TGTGCCAGCAGTCCGGGCTTTGGCCCCTACGAGCAGTACTTC	CASSPGFGPYEQYF
TRBJ1-1	-	TRBV18	-	TGTGCCAGCTCACCTACGATCGAGGGCACTGAAGCTTTCTTT	CASSPTIEGTEAFF
TRBJ2-4	TRBD2	TRBV16	-	TGTGCCAGCAGCCTCGGTGCTAGCGGGAGTGGCAAAAACATTCAGTACTTC	CASSLGASGSGKNIQYF
TRBJ1-6	-	TRBV5-1	few	TGCGCCAGCAGCTCAGACCAGGGTTCACCCCTCCACTTT	CASSSDQGSPLHF
TRBJ2-7	TRBD2	TRBV5-1	-	TGCGCCAGCAGTTACAGCGGGAGCTCCTACGAGCAGTACTTC	CASSYSGSSYEQYF
TRBJ1-1	TRBD1	TRBV6-5	-	TGTGCCAGCAGTCGACAGGGAAATACTGAAGCTTTCTTT	CASSRQGNTEAFF
TRBJ2-5	TRBD2	TRBV29-1	-	TGCAGCTCTCCAGGGACTAGCGGGAGCCTGGGGGAGACCCAGTACTTC	CSSPGTSGSLGETQYF
TRBJ2-1	-	TRBV21-1	-	TGTGCCAGCAGCAAAATTGACAGGGGGACTAACAATGAGCAGTTCTTC	CASSKIDRGTNNEQFF
TRBJ2-1	-	TRBV6-5	-	TGTGCCAGCAGTCCGACTTGGAGCTCCTACAATGAGCAGTTCTTC	CASSPTWSSYNEQFF
TRBJ1-5	TRBD1	TRBV30	-	TGTGCCTGGAACCGGGACAGCACCCAGCCCCAGCATTTT	CAWNRDSTQPQHF
TRBJ1-2	-	TRBV27	-	TGTGCCAGCAGTTTAACCCGACAGCGGGAAGTCTTC	CASSLTRQREVF
TRBJ2-3	-	TRBV11-2	-	TGTGCCAGCAGCTTATATACGCAGTATTTT	CASSLYTQYF
TRBJ2-3	TRBD2	TRBV6-5	-	TGTGCCAGCAGTCGACTAGCGGAGACGTCAGATACGCAGTATTTT	CASSRLAETSDTQYF
TRBJ2-7	TRBD1	TRBV5-4	-	TGTGCCAGCAGCGATGGACAGGGGACCGAGCAGTACTTC	CASSDGQGTEQYF
TRBJ2-5	TRBD1	TRBV6-1	-	TGTGCCAGCGGGACAGGGGATTCAGAGACCCAGTACTTC	CASGTGDSETQYF
TRBJ2-7	-	TRBV9	-	TGTGCCAGCAGCGTAAACCCATCCCTCAACTACGAGCAGTACTTC	CASSVNPSLNYEQYF
TRBJ1-1	-	TRBV27	-	TGTGCCAGCAGTTTACGTTGGGGGGCAATTGGTATGAACACTGAAGCTTTCTTT	CASSLRWGAIGMNTEAFF
TRBJ2-3	-	TRBV21-1	-	TGTGCCAGCAGCTACGACCGCTCTAGCACAGATACGCAGTATTTT	CASSYDRSSTDTQYF
TRBJ1-1	-	TRBV18	once	TGTGCCAGCTCACCAGGCGCGAACACTGAAGCTTTCTTT	CASSPGANTEAFF
TRBJ2-7	TRBD2	TRBV7-2	-	TGTGCCAGCAGCTTGAACCCTAGCGGGATCTACGAGCAGTACTTC	CASSLNPSGIYEQYF